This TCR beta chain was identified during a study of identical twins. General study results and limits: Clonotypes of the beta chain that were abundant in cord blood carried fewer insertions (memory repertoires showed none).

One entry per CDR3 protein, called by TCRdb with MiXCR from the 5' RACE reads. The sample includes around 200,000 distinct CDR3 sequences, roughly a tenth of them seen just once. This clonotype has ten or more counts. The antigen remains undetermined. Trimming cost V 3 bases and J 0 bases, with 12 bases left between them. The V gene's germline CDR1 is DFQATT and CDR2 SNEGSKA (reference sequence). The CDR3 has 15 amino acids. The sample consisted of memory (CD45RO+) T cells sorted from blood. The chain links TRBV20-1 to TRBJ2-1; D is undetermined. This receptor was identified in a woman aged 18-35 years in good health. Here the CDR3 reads CSARKVDSSYNEQFF. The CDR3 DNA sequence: TGCAGTGCTAGGAAGGTGGATAGCTCCTACAATGAGCAGTTCTTC.